This T cell receptor (beta chain) was recorded in a study of blood T cell repertoires in COVID-19 (TCRdb year 2020). In terms of the full investigation: Samples from collaborators originated in the United States, Italy and Spain and spanned both the acute and convalescent phases of COVID-19. Where available, HLA class I and class II types were taken from metadata supplied by the sample provider and were not determined by assay-based typing. Nearly every sample came with metadata listing a de-identified subject ID, COVID-19 status, age in years and sex. The prospective study material was composed of cDNA or gDNA derived from T cells, B-cell-depleted T cells, or PBMCs. The dataset comprised deeply sampled blood TCRbeta repertoires from subjects exposed to, actively infected with, or recovered from COVID-19. The samples were drawn from two sources: the first 160 participants of the ongoing ImmuneRACE study, and approximately 1,300 subjects contributed by 6 global collaborators. The repertoires were released in a freely available public database intended as a resource for research on the immune response to SARS-CoV-2. Beyond this particular receptor, the publication reports: How much clinical and demographic metadata was included differed by source and by participant, and the metadata was provided uncurated.

At one collaborating source in Seattle, patients were enrolled during active infection and were followed longitudinally through the course of disease. Collaborating institutions collected whole blood in K2EDTA tubes following their own protocols. Collaborator samples were shipped for TCRbeta analysis as frozen whole blood, isolated PBMCs, or DNA extracted from either sample type. TCRbeta CDR3 regions were amplified from genomic DNA by means of the immunoSEQ Assay, a bias-controlled multiplex PCR. In the original analysis: Nucleated cell counts per sample were estimated from amplification of reference gene primers within the assay. To quantify the absolute abundance of each unique TCRbeta CDR3 rearrangement, sequence reads were collapsed and filtered. For each sample, productive Simpson clonality was calculated as the square root of Simpson's diversity index over productive rearrangements. The immuneACCESS repertoire file appears here via TCRdb, limited to in-frame rearrangements. These files lack a portion of the clones; in checked studies, under half of the deficit traces to unresolved V genes, and the cause of the others is not known. V, J and clone size were drawn from that table, and D and trimming were deduced from the DNA. The sample contains 300,000 to 350,000 clones, 89% of them found a single time. Approximately 4.1% of the sample is in the top ten clones.

In the case of this clone: Its target antigen remains unknown. One base away there is no much larger clone; base qualities are not given.

Sequencing was carried out using peripheral blood. This clonotype was sampled from a woman aged 55 to 70 with COVID-19, enrolled during active disease.

The DNA sequence follows: TGCGCCAGCAGCTATTTGGGGGGGCCGAACACCGGGGAGCTGTTTTTT. This encodes CASSYLGGPNTGELFF. The rearrangement joined TRBV5-1 to TRBJ2-2; a tentative D match to TRBD2 spans 7 bases. Trimming costs V 3 bases and J 0 bases, and their ends lie 12 bases apart. Including the terminal cysteine and phenylalanine, the CDR3 comprises 16 residues. The retained sequence is limited to the CDR3, 48 bases, with the frame set at the first base. Taken from the germline V gene, the CDR1 and CDR2 loops are SGHRS and YFSETQ.